Presented here are 13 T cell receptor beta chains from one specimen sequenced in a study of graft-versus-host responses after intestinal transplantation. Libraries were prepared by immunoSEQ multiplex PCR; TCRdb keeps only in-frame clonotypes and omits some of them. This table has tens of thousands of clones, roughly nine tenths appearing once. The sample in question was PBMCs, obtained approximately 65 days after intestinal transplantation. Source of these receptors: a human patient who received an intestinal transplant, so some T cells may come from the graft donor.

The chain recombines TRBV6-5 with TRBJ1-1; no clear D gene. Germline CDR1 reads MNHEY; CDR2 reads SVGAGI. V lost 0 bases and J 1 base, leaving 9 bases between the germline ends. The CDR3 is 15 residues long. The CDR3 protein is CASSYSRFPNTEAFF. DNA for the CDR3: TGTGCCAGCAGTTACTCTCGGTTTCCGAACACTGAAGCTTTCTTT.

The CDR3 nucleotides are TGCGCCAGCAGCCAAGGAGAGGGACTAGCGTTCACCACCTACGAGCAGTACTTC. Translating gives CASSQGEGLAFTTYEQYF. This rearrangement joins TRBV4-1 to TRBJ2-7; TRBD2 matches 10 bases. V trimming: 1 base; J trimming: 2 bases; junction bases outside the gene matches: 11. The CDR3 loop spans 18 amino acids. CDR1 and CDR2 from the germline V gene are MGHRA and YSYEKL.

The rearrangement uses TRBV6-6 and TRBJ2-1; D call uncertain. Germline V gene lookup returns CDR1 MNHNY and CDR2 SVGAGI (reference sequence). Trimming cost V 4 bases and J 5 bases, with 6 bases left between them. This CDR3 spans 12 amino acids. CDR3 sequence: CASSLTHNEQFF. The CDR3 DNA reads as TGTGCCAGCAGTTTAACACACAATGAGCAGTTCTTC.

The chain carries TRBV15 and TRBJ1-4; no reliable D call. CDR1 LNHNV and CDR2 YYDKDF come from the germline V gene (reference sequence). Trimming stripped 0 bases from V and 0 bases from J, with 17 bases between. This CDR3 comprises 19 residues. The CDR3 nucleotides are TGTGCCACCAGCAGAGATGACGGACGGTTCCTTGCAACTAATGAAAAACTGTTTTTT. Amino acid sequence: CATSRDDGRFLATNEKLFF. Based on the CDR3 plus reference TRBV15 and TRBJ1-4, the full variable domain is DAMVIQNPRYQVTQFGKPVTLSCSQTLNHNVMYWYQQKSSQAPKLLFHYYDKDFNNEADTPDNFQSRRPNTSFCFLDIRSPGLGDTAMYLCATSRDDGRFLATNEKLFFGSGTQLSVL.

The chain carries TRBV7-6 and TRBJ2-7; maybe TRBD2 (5 bases). This CDR3 region has 14 residues. Per the germline V gene, CDR1 is SGHVS and CDR2 is FNYEAQ. Trimming removed 3 bases from V and 5 bases from J, with 14 bases in between. For the CDR3, the DNA is TGTGCCAGCAGCTTCGGGAACGGCGGCAACGAGCAGTACTTC. It yields the protein CASSFGNGGNEQYF. Variable domain in full (rest from reference TRBV7-6 and TRBJ2-7): GAGVSQSPRYKVTKRGQDVALRCDPISGHVSLYWYRQALGQGPEFLTYFNYEAQQDKSGLPNDRFSAERPEGSISTLTIQRTEQRDSAMYRCASSFGNGGNEQYFGPGTRLTVT.

This clone was observed once. The chain recombines TRBV5-4 with TRBJ2-2; 13 bases agree with TRBD2. The CDR3 is 18 amino acids. Germline V lookup: CDR1 SGHNT, CDR2 YYREEE (reference sequence). Germline trimming cut 4 bases from V and 2 bases from J; bases unmatched to any gene: 8. CDR3 in DNA: TGTGCCAGCAGCCGACTAGCGGGGGGCATACCCAACACCGGGGAGCTGTTTTTT. Amino acids: CASSRLAGGIPNTGELFF.

The chain is built from TRBV5-1 and TRBJ2-3; 10 bases fit TRBD2. The CDR3 length is 15 residues. Germline values: CDR1 SGHRS, CDR2 YFSETQ. The J segment lost 5 bases and the V segment lost 0 bases, leaving 3 bases of the junction unmatched. CDR3 DNA: TGCGCCAGCAGCTTGGCTAGCGGGGGTGAAGATACGCAGTATTTT. Residues: CASSLASGGEDTQYF.

The gene calls are TRBV11-3 and TRBJ2-1, with 10 positions matching TRBD2. With V trimmed by 2 bases and J by 9 bases, 22 bases remained unmatched. This CDR3 spans 20 amino acids. The germline gives CDR1 SGHNT, CDR2 YENEEA. The DNA of the CDR3 is TGTGCCAGCAGCTTATACCCTCAGGGGGCTAGCGGGGGACCCTCCTCTGAGCAGTTCTTC. This translates into CASSLYPQGASGGPSSEQFF.

The chain couples TRBV23-1 to TRBJ2-7; a weak D match, TRBD1 (5 bases). TRBV23-1 is noted as an ORF with a role that remains uncertain. Trimming shortened V by 0 bases and J by 5 bases, and 11 bases separated the two germline ends. The CDR3 consists of 14 residues. CDR3 bases: TGCGCCAGCAGTCAATCAGGCAGGGCACACGAGCAGTACTTC. As protein: CASSQSGRAHEQYF.

The rearrangement joins TRBV12-5 to TRBJ2-7; weak D call: TRBD1 (6 bases). The length of the CDR3 is 12 residues. The germline CDR1 and CDR2 sequences are LGHNT and FRNRAP. V lost 5 bases and J lost 3, with 8 bases in between. Written as DNA, the CDR3 is TGTGCTAGTGGTGGGACATACTACGAGCAGTACTTC. It specifies CASGGTYYEQYF.

V usage is TRBV4-1 and J usage is TRBJ1-2; a possible D gene is TRBD1 (6 bases). Looked up from germline, CDR1 is MGHRA and CDR2 is YSYEKL. The CDR3 is 15 residues long. V was trimmed by 2 bases and J by 7 bases, leaving 17 bases between them. The chain's CDR3 is CASSQLWGRRFGYTF. For the CDR3, the DNA is TGCGCCAGCAGCCAATTGTGGGGGCGAAGGTTTGGCTACACCTTC.

The V gene is TRBV9, the J gene TRBJ1-2, with TRBD1 matching 9 bases. The CDR3 is made up of 17 amino acids. The V segment lost 0 bases and the J segment 8 bases; nucleotides outside the gene matches: 14. Germline V gene lookup returns CDR1 SGDLS and CDR2 YYNGEE. As DNA, the CDR3 is TGTGCCAGCAGCGTAGGGACAGGGGATCCCTCGATAGAGGGCTACACCTTC. Amino acids: CASSVGTGDPSIEGYTF.

This chain links TRBV14 with TRBJ2-7; the match to TRBD1 covers 7 bases. In germline, CDR1 is SGHDN, CDR2 FVKESK. The CDR3 is 14 residues long. Trimming removed 3 bases from V and 9 bases from J; junction bases left unmatched: 11. CDR3 sequence (DNA): TGTGCCAGCAGCCACGTCGGACAGGAGGACGGGCAGTACTTC. The encoded protein is CASSHVGQEDGQYF.